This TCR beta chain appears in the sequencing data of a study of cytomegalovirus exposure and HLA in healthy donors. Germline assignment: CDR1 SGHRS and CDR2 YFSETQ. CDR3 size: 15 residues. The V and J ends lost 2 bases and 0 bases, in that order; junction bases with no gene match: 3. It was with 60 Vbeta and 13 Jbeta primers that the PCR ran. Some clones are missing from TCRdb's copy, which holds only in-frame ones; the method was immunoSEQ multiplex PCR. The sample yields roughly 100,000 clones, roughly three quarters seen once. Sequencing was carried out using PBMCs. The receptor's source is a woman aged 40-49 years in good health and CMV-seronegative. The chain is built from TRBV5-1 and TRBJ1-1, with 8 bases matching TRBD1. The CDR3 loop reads CASSFTGGMNTEAFF. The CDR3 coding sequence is TGCGCCAGCAGCTTTACAGGGGGGATGAACACTGAAGCTTTCTTT.